Shown below are 15 T cell receptor beta chains from a single sample sequenced in a study of identical twins. MiXCR, run by TCRdb on the 5' RACE reads, gives a single entry per CDR3 protein. The sample comprises about 690,000 distinct CDR3 sequences, less than 7% of which are singletons, and around 1.9% rests with the top ten. Sequencing was carried out using naive T cells sorted from blood. These receptors all stem from a man between 18 and 35 years old in good health.

About this clonotype: With a much larger clone just one base away, this may be a read error. The gene calls are TRBV29-1 and TRBJ2-5; possibly TRBD1 for D (6 bases). CDR3 length: 13 residues. Trimming removed 2 bases at V and 5 bases at J, with 12 bases between. CDR1 is SQVTM and CDR2 is ANQGSEA in the germline V gene. The CDR3 sequence is CSVERQGWETQYF. For the CDR3, the DNA is TGCAGCGTTGAAAGGCAGGGGTGGGAGACCCAGTACTTC. Based on the CDR3 plus reference TRBV29-1 and TRBJ2-5, the full variable domain is SAVISQKPSRDICQRGTSLTIQCQVDSQVTMMFWYRQQPGQSLTLIATANQGSEATYESGFVIDKFPISRPNLTFSTLTVSNMSPEDSSIYLCSVERQGWETQYFGPGTRLLVL.

Many counts were recorded for this clonotype. This chain joins TRBV5-1 and TRBJ2-1; 14 bases are a match to TRBD2. V was pared by 4 bases and J by 6 bases, with 3 bases of the junction left unmatched. The CDR3 is made up of 15 amino acids. CDR1 is SGHRS, CDR2 YFSETQ, per germline. CDR3 in amino acids: CASSHGTSGSNEQFF. In DNA, the CDR3 is TGCGCCAGCAGCCACGGGACTAGCGGGAGCAATGAGCAGTTCTTC.

At least ten counts were recorded for this clonotype. The chain carries TRBV6-1 and TRBJ2-3, with TRBD2 matching 12 bases. The V gene's germline CDR1 is MNHNS and CDR2 SASEGT. Trimming at V came to 5 bases and at J to 2 bases, leaving 5 bases not matched to a gene. The CDR3 consists of 16 residues. CDR3 nucleotides: TGTGCCAGCAGTCTAGCGGGAGGGCGGGTCACAGATACGCAGTATTTT. This encodes CASSLAGGRVTDTQYF.

This clonotype was detected a few times. The chain recombines TRBV9 with TRBJ1-1; D gene ambiguous. The CDR3 runs to 15 residues. The germline gives CDR1 SGDLS, CDR2 YYNGEE. V dropped 0 bases and J dropped 1 base, with 10 bases sitting between them. CDR3 bases: TGTGCCAGCAGCGTAGAGGCATGGAGGAACACTGAAGCTTTCTTT. It is translated as CASSVEAWRNTEAFF.

This clonotype was observed at least ten times. The chain carries TRBV29-1 and TRBJ2-5; TRBD2 aligns across 8 bases. Germline V gives CDR1 SQVTM, CDR2 ANQGSEA. V shed 5 bases, J shed 2 bases, and the junction held 4 bases outside the gene matches. The CDR3 length is 13 residues. CDR3 sequence reads: CSVRGGGQETQYF. In DNA form, the CDR3 reads TGCAGCGTTAGAGGCGGGGGGCAAGAGACCCAGTACTTC.

This clonotype occurred many times. The V call is TRBV12-3 or TRBV12-4, the J call TRBJ2-3; no clear D gene. This CDR3 has 12 residues. V shed 5 bases and J shed 6 bases, with 9 bases lying between them. The CDR3, as DNA: TGTGCCAGCAGTAGATCGGCGGATACGCAGTATTTT. Translation gives CASSRSADTQYF.

The rearrangement joins TRBV24-1 to TRBJ1-4; 7 nucleotides line up with TRBD1. J gave up 5 bases and V 4 bases, and 6 bases lay outside the gene matches. The CDR3 totals 15 residues. CDR1 is KGHDR and CDR2 is SFDVKD in the germline V gene. The DNA of the CDR3 is TGTGCCACCAGTGAACCGGGGACAGAGAATGAAAAACTGTTTTTT. Its protein is CATSEPGTENEKLFF.

This sequence joins TRBV7-6 and TRBJ1-1, with D possibly being TRBD1 (5 bases). Trimming took off 8 bases at V and 0 bases at J, with 13 bases between the two ends. CDR1 and CDR2 (germline): SGHVS, FNYEAQ. This CDR3 spans 14 amino acids. Here the CDR3 reads CASGAGDMNTEAFF. The CDR3 coding sequence is TGTGCCAGCGGGGCAGGTGATATGAACACTGAAGCTTTCTTT.

This clonotype was detected ten times or more. The rearrangement uses TRBV28 and TRBJ1-1, with 7 bases fitting TRBD1. Per germline, CDR1 MDHEN and CDR2 SYDVKM. This CDR3 is built from 14 residues. V trimming: 3 bases; J trimming: 11 bases; junction bases outside the gene matches: 12. CDR3 bases: TGTGCCAGCAGTTTTGTAGGGGGCGGGTGGGAGGCTTTCTTT. This translates into CASSFVGGGWEAFF.

In its sample, this clonotype was seen many times. CDR3 in DNA: TGTGCCAGCAGATCAGTCCCGAGAAATAGCGCTGAGCAGTTCTTC. Protein sequence: CASRSVPRNSAEQFF. V gene TRBV5-6 combines with J gene TRBJ2-1; TRBD2 might be the D (5 bases). This CDR3 has 15 residues. V gave up 5 bases and J gave up 9 bases, with 21 bases separating them. Looked up from germline, CDR1 is SGHDT and CDR2 is YYEEEE.

At least ten counts were recorded for this clonotype. The rearrangement uses TRBV29-1 and TRBJ2-4; tentatively, D is TRBD1 or TRBD2 (5 bases each). Per germline, CDR1 SQVTM and CDR2 ANQGSEA. CDR3 length: 13 amino acids. Trimming stripped 6 bases from V and 7 bases from J, with 16 bases between. CDR3: CSVEGRVSNIQYF. CDR3 nucleotides: TGCAGCGTCGAGGGCAGGGTGTCGAACATTCAGTACTTC.

This clonotype was counted between two and nine times. CDR3 DNA sequence: TGCGCCAGCAGTCTGAGGTCCCCAAAGTCACCCCTCCACTTT. It codes for CASSLRSPKSPLHF. The V gene is TRBV5-1, the J gene TRBJ1-6; no reliable D call. Germline V lookup: CDR1 SGHRS, CDR2 YFSETQ. The CDR3 is 14 residues long. Trimming pared 5 bases from V and 10 bases from J, leaving 16 bases between. Complete variable domain (other parts from reference TRBV5-1 and TRBJ1-6): KAGVTQTPRYLIKTRGQQVTLSCSPISGHRSVSWYQQTPGQGLQFLFEYFSETQRNKGNFPGRFSGRQFSNSRSEMNVSTLELGDSALYLCASSLRSPKSPLHFGNGTRLTVT.

This clonotype occurred a few times. The chain combines TRBV13 with TRBJ2-5; D perhaps matches TRBD2 (5 bases). The CDR3 consists of 17 residues. Trimming took 0 bases from V and 3 from J, leaving 17 bases between them. Germline values: CDR1 PRHDT, CDR2 FYEKMQ (reference sequence). The CDR3 reads CASSLGIGSRAEETQYF. The CDR3 DNA reads TGTGCCAGCAGCTTAGGCATAGGGAGTAGAGCTGAAGAGACCCAGTACTTC.

The chain links TRBV18 to TRBJ2-6; no clear D. This CDR3 comprises 14 residues. In germline, CDR1 is KGHSH, CDR2 LQKENI. V was pared by 7 bases and J by 4 bases, with 11 bases between. The CDR3 bases are TGTGCCAGCTTTCGGGCTTCGGGGGCCAACGTCCTGACTTTC. Protein: CASFRASGANVLTF.

At least ten counts were recorded for this clonotype. This chain connects TRBV27 to TRBJ2-1, with D unresolved. This CDR3 contains 11 residues. Deletions cut 3 bases from V and 8 bases from J, with 5 bases between. The germline CDR1 and CDR2 sequences are MNHEY and SMNVEV (reference sequence). The CDR3 here is CASSFKHEQFF. The CDR3 DNA reads TGTGCCAGCAGTTTTAAGCATGAGCAGTTCTTC.